Shown below are 2 T cell receptor beta chains from a single sample sequenced in a study of blood T cell repertoires in COVID-19. Clones were sequenced by immunoSEQ multiplex PCR, and TCRdb holds only the in-frame ones, with some missing. The repertoire holds hundreds of thousands of clones, about 82% seen once, with 2% to 2.5% in the top ten. The sequencing sample was made of PBMCs or T cells enriched from blood (not recorded which). These receptors all come from a woman between 50 and 59 years old who had recovered from COVID-19.

The chain employs TRBV30 and TRBJ2-1; 11 nucleotides line up with TRBD2. The CDR3 is 16 amino acids. J gave up 6 bases and V 4 bases, and 11 bases lay outside the gene matches. Germline V CDR1 and CDR2: GTSNPN, SVGIG (reference sequence). CDR3 coding DNA: TGTGCCTGGACCAAGGGGGGACTAGCGGTAGGCAATGAGCAGTTCTTC. It yields the protein CAWTKGGLAVGNEQFF.

In nucleotides, the CDR3 is TGTGCCAGCAGCCCCGGACAGGTGGGGAACACAGATACGCAGTATTTT. This encodes CASSPGQVGNTDTQYF. The chain has TRBV9 and TRBJ2-3; TRBD1 aligns across 7 bases. Germline values: CDR1 SGDLS, CDR2 YYNGEE. Trimming at V came to 4 bases and at J to 2 bases, leaving 10 bases not matched to a gene. The CDR3 extends over 16 amino acids.